Listed here are 3 T cell receptor beta chains from one sample, sequenced in a study of T cell responses to AZD1222 COVID-19 vaccine. This table comes from immunoSEQ multiplex PCR, and its TCRdb copy is limited to in-frame clones, with some not included. Of 140,000 or so clones listed, about 90% are singletons. The source material was peripheral blood, sampled 28 days after the second dose of the MenACWY control vaccine. The receptors originated from an adult who received the MenACWY meningococcal vaccine as a control.

DNA of the CDR3: TGTGCCAGCAGTGCCCCGGGACAGAATGAAAAACTGTTTTTT. Residues: CASSAPGQNEKLFF. V is TRBV28 and J is TRBJ1-4; 7 nucleotides agree with TRBD1. V gave up 5 bases and J gave up 5 bases; unmatched junction bases: 5. CDR3 length: 14 residues. Germline V gives CDR1 MDHEN, CDR2 SYDVKM.

This clone has just one count. This sequence joins TRBV9 and TRBJ1-4; possible D gene TRBD1, 5 bases. Between the trimmed V and J ends, which lost 0 bases and 7 bases, there was a span of 10 bases. Germline-derived CDR1 and CDR2 are SGDLS and YYNGEE. The CDR3 totals 14 residues. The CDR3 nucleotides read TGTGCCAGCAGCGTAGAAGGGGTGGGTGAAAAACTGTTTTTT. Its protein product is CASSVEGVGEKLFF.

The CDR3 DNA sequence: TGTGCCAGCAGCTTAGCGCACACTAGCGGCCCCTACAATGAGCAGTTCTTC. Its translation is CASSLAHTSGPYNEQFF. V is TRBV7-2 and J is TRBJ2-1; 8 nucleotides line up with TRBD2. V shed 0 bases and J 2 bases; nucleotides not matched to a gene: 6. CDR1 is SGHTA and CDR2 is FQGNSA in the germline V gene. The length of the CDR3 is 17 residues.